The next 6 T cell receptor beta chains were all read from a single sample in a study of shared clonotypes between healthy human individuals (dated by TCRdb to between 2020 and 2021). Library construction relied on the immunoSEQ multiplex PCR assay. TCRdb stores this immuneACCESS table with in-frame sequences only. Part of the clones is absent; in the studies checked, under half of the shortfall reflects unresolved V genes, and no reason is known for the rest. The sample has some 1.5 million clones on record, under 99% of them singletons. The leading ten clones occupy roughly 0.42% of the sample. Sequencing was performed on naive CD4+ T cells sorted from blood. Sample cell subset or site, as interpreted from the label and publication: CD45RA+ positively selected. All receptors derive from a man in his thirties or forties in good health.

This clone was seen only once. The chain combines TRBV29-1 with TRBJ2-3; D is unresolved. Deletions cut 6 bases from V and 0 bases from J, with 13 bases between. Germline assignment: CDR1 SQVTM and CDR2 ANQGSEA. The CDR3 is 14 residues long. The CDR3 spells CSVSPGSSTDTQYF. CDR3 bases: TGCAGCGTCTCCCCCGGGTCTAGCACAGATACGCAGTATTTT.

The chain is built from TRBV6-1 and TRBJ2-1; D is tentatively TRBD1 or TRBD2 (5 bases each). The V gene lost 2 bases and the J gene lost 6 bases, with 20 bases spanning the gap. Germline V gene data show CDR1 as MNHNS and CDR2 as SASEGT. The CDR3 runs to 17 residues. As DNA, the CDR3 is TGTGCCAGCAGTGAATCTCCCAGGGCACGGGATTCCAATGAGCAGTTCTTC. Amino acids: CASSESPRARDSNEQFF.

V is TRBV27 and J is TRBJ2-5; D remains ambiguous. Germline V gene lookup returns CDR1 MNHEY and CDR2 SMNVEV (reference sequence). V shed 1 base and J shed 2 bases, with 8 bases lying between them. The length of the CDR3 is 14 residues. The chain's CDR3 is CASSLFSPQETQYF. In nucleotides, the CDR3 is TGTGCCAGCAGTTTATTCTCCCCTCAAGAGACCCAGTACTTC.

V gene TRBV18 combines with J gene TRBJ1-2; D is ambiguous. Trimming pared 5 bases from V and 2 bases from J, leaving 6 bases between. The CDR3 totals 12 residues. CDR1 KGHSH and CDR2 LQKENI come from the germline V gene. The CDR3 region is CASSTENYGYTF. DNA for the CDR3: TGTGCCAGCTCAACGGAGAACTATGGCTACACCTTC.

The chain has TRBV18 and TRBJ2-5; the D gene is possibly TRBD1 (6 bases). The J call is doubtful: the DNA matches TRBJ2-7 better. The CDR3 spans 15 residues. Germline V gene sequence: CDR1 KGHSH, CDR2 LQKENI. As DNA, the CDR3 is TGTGCCAGCTCAACAGGGACGGGTAGCTCCTACGAGCAGTACTTC. The encoded protein is CASSTGTGSSYEQYF.

This clone has a single count. The chain recombines TRBV7-3 with TRBJ2-1; TRBD2 might be the D (5 bases). The germline CDR1 and CDR2 sequences are SGHTA and FQGTGA. Trimming shortened V by 0 bases and J by 9 bases, and 12 bases separated the two germline ends. The CDR3 is 14 residues long. DNA for the CDR3: TGTGCCAGCAGCTTAACATGGGATCGGGGTGAGCAGTTCTTC. Encoded protein: CASSLTWDRGEQFF.